The clone carrying this T cell receptor (beta chain) was observed a single time. Its specificity is not known. The data belong to a study of cytomegalovirus exposure and HLA in healthy donors. Study-level findings and limits: There were several of the most significant clusters that appeared linked to common viral pathogens in a later analysis. Of the V segments, some could not be distinguished, including TRBV6-2 and TRBV6-3, and were excluded.

Donors showed nominal health when sampled, although they likely had unrecorded immune exposures. In the PCR, 60 Vbeta and 13 Jbeta primers were used. Profiling relied on immunoSEQ multiplex PCR, and the TCRdb table lists in-frame clones only, not all of them. Of about 90,000 clones listed, 75% to 90% are singletons. Germline V gives CDR1 MNHEY, CDR2 SVGAGI. CDR3 length: 13 residues. V lost 0 bases and J lost 6, with 8 bases in between. The receptor comes from a young man in good health and CMV-seronegative. The specimen was PBMCs. The chain couples TRBV6-5 to TRBJ1-2; D gene unclear. CDR3 nucleotides: TGTGCCAGCAGTTACTCCGTGGGAGATGGCTACACCTTC. Its translation is CASSYSVGDGYTF.